This T cell receptor beta chain was documented in a study of chemoradiotherapy in HPV16-positive cancers. Overall study: Candidate HPV-specific T-cell clones and common TCR motifs came from functional assays in a couple of HPV16-positive patients.

Remarks on this clone: The antigen remains unidentified.

The CDR3 totals 15 residues. The germline V gene encodes CDR1 GTSNPN and CDR2 SVGIG (reference sequence). V gave up 3 bases and J gave up 6 bases; unmatched junction bases: 9. Measured with immunoSEQ multiplex PCR; TCRdb has only the in-frame clones, and not every one. The sample yields roughly 39,000 clones, 65% to 80% seen once. Whole-study findings and limits: Functional assays defining HPV-specific T cells used only a couple of HPV16-positive patients. Candidate HPV-specific clones and E7-related TCR motifs grew in tumor during treatment. Better recurrence-free survival went with HPV-responsive T-cell expansion in HPV16-positive patients.

The source is a human donor with HPV-associated anogenital cancer. The sample consisted of blood, taken from a patient who underwent chemoradiotherapy. This rearrangement joins TRBV30 to TRBJ2-2; 8 nucleotides align to TRBD2. The CDR3 sequence is CAWSLRGDFAGELFF. DNA of the CDR3: TGTGCCTGGAGCTTGCGGGGGGATTTTGCCGGGGAGCTGTTTTTT.